This TCR beta chain was captured in a study of blood T cell repertoires in COVID-19. Study-wide context: Sample material is recorded as cDNA or gDNA derived from T cells, B-cell-depleted T cells, or PBMCs.

The CDR3 consists of 17 residues. CDR1 is MGHRA, CDR2 YSYEKL, per germline. V was trimmed by 4 bases and J by 0 bases, leaving 16 bases between them. Repertoires were generated with immunoSEQ multiplex PCR, while TCRdb's copy carries only in-frame clones and drops some. The data contain 350,000 to 450,000 clones, less than 85% of them singletons. This chain uses TRBV4-1 with TRBJ1-5; no clear D. This TCR derives from a woman under 30 with acute or convalescent COVID-19. Sequencing input: peripheral blood. CDR3 region: CASSPLGVGRSNQPQHF. The CDR3 coding sequence is TGCGCCAGCAGCCCACTGGGCGTCGGTCGTAGCAATCAGCCCCAGCATTTT.